What follows are 29 T cell receptor beta chains derived from one specimen sequenced in a study of cytomegalovirus exposure and HLA in healthy donors. Use of 60 Vbeta and 13 Jbeta primers characterized the PCR. Sequenced by immunoSEQ multiplex PCR; TCRdb stores in-frame clones only, minus some. The sample consists of more than 60,000 clones, roughly 76% of them appearing once. Sequenced material: PBMCs. These receptors were taken from a man aged 18 to 30 in good health and CMV-seronegative.

The chain is built from TRBV10-1 and TRBJ2-7; 9 nucleotides align to TRBD2. Losses at the gene ends were 3 bases for V and 0 bases for J; bases not matched to a gene: 3. CDR3 length: 15 residues. Germline-derived CDR1 and CDR2 are WNHNN and SYGVQD (reference sequence). CDR3 sequence (DNA): TGCGCCAGCAGTGAAGAGCGGGGGGACTCCTACGAGCAGTACTTC. Its protein product is CASSEERGDSYEQYF.

This rearrangement joins TRBV29-1 to TRBJ1-3, with 9 bases that match TRBD1. Germline CDR1 is SQVTM and CDR2 is ANQGSEA. The length of the CDR3 is 14 residues. Written as DNA, the CDR3 is TGCAGTGGTACAGGGGGCGCGGCTGGAAACACCATATATTTT. Encoded protein: CSGTGGAAGNTIYF.

The genes are TRBV29-1 and TRBJ2-6; possibly TRBD1 for D (5 bases). The V and J ends lost 6 bases and 0 bases respectively, with 9 bases between them. Germline CDR1 SQVTM, CDR2 ANQGSEA. CDR3 size: 14 residues. CDR3 sequence reads: CSVAGSSGANVLTF. The CDR3 DNA is TGCAGCGTGGCAGGGTCCTCTGGGGCCAACGTCCTGACTTTC.

The chain has TRBV7-9 and TRBJ1-6, with TRBD1 identical over 10 bases. V shed 4 bases, J shed 10 bases, and the junction held 4 bases outside the gene matches. Germline CDR1 is SEHNR and CDR2 is FQNEAQ (reference sequence). The CDR3 is 14 amino acids. The CDR3 is CASSSGTGVSPLHF. Written as DNA, the CDR3 is TGTGCCAGCAGCTCCGGGACAGGGGTGTCACCCCTCCACTTT.

The chain joins TRBV2 to TRBJ1-2, with a possible D match to TRBD1 (5 bases). The CDR3 spans 14 residues. Per germline, CDR1 SNHLY and CDR2 FYNNEI. Trimming stripped 5 bases from V and 3 bases from J, with 13 bases between. CDR3 protein: CASSRRRADYGYTF. The CDR3 nucleotides are TGTGCCAGCAGTAGGCGCAGGGCTGACTATGGCTACACCTTC.

This clone ranks as medium-sized (0.01 to 0.1%). The chain recombines TRBV6-4 with TRBJ2-3; the match to TRBD2 covers 7 bases. This CDR3 is built from 14 residues. V gave up 4 bases and J gave up 6 bases; unmatched junction bases: 7. Germline CDR1 MRHNA, CDR2 SNTAGT. The CDR3 loop is CASSASGGSDTQYF. The CDR3 DNA reads as TGTGCCAGCAGTGCATCGGGGGGTTCGGATACGCAGTATTTT.

The V gene is TRBV19, the J gene TRBJ1-5, with a weak D call TRBD1 (5 bases). CDR1 and CDR2 from the germline V gene are LNHDA and SQIVND (reference sequence). V dropped 3 bases and J dropped 3 bases, with 12 bases sitting between them. The CDR3 is 15 amino acids. The CDR3 bases are TGTGCCAGTAGTATCGTGGGGGGTTCCAATCAGCCCCAGCATTTT. Protein: CASSIVGGSNQPQHF. Together with reference TRBV19 and TRBJ1-5, the CDR3 gives the full variable domain: DGGITQSPKYLFRKEGQNVTLSCEQNLNHDAMYWYRQDPGQGLRLIYYSQIVNDFQKGDIAEGYSVSREKKESFPLTVTSAQKNPTAFYLCASSIVGGSNQPQHFGDGTRLSIL.

The genes are TRBV2 and TRBJ2-5, with 9 bases fitting TRBD1. Trimming at V came to 6 bases and at J to 5 bases, leaving 1 base not matched to a gene. The CDR3 extends over 12 amino acids. Germline V gene sequence: CDR1 SNHLY, CDR2 FYNNEI. The CDR3 sequence is CASRDRGETQYF. The CDR3 nucleotides are TGTGCCAGCAGGGACAGGGGTGAGACCCAGTACTTC.

V is TRBV6-1 and J is TRBJ2-4, with D unresolved. The germline V gene encodes CDR1 MNHNS and CDR2 SASEGT. The CDR3 is made up of 20 amino acids. Trimming took off 0 bases at V and 0 bases at J, with 21 bases between the two ends. CDR3 amino acids: CASSEAGRMSIVGAKNIQYF. The CDR3 nucleotides are TGTGCCAGCAGTGAAGCCGGCAGGATGTCTATCGTAGGAGCCAAAAACATTCAGTACTTC.

The J gene is TRBJ2-1, the V gene TRBV6-6; 10 bases match TRBD2. J lost 3 bases, V lost 5 bases, and 4 bases had no gene match. Per the germline V gene, CDR1 is MNHNY and CDR2 is SVGAGI (reference sequence). CDR3 length equals 15 residues. As DNA, the CDR3 is TGTGCCAGCAGTCCTAGCGGGGGTAACTACAATGAGCAGTTCTTC. Protein product: CASSPSGGNYNEQFF.

This clone has only one observation. The chain links TRBV5-5 to TRBJ2-2; maybe TRBD2 (5 bases). Germline CDR1 and CDR2: SGHKS and YYEKEE (reference sequence). CDR3 length equals 15 residues. Between the trimmed V and J ends, which lost 0 bases and 1 base, there was a span of 7 bases. CDR3 loop: CASSLAEGNTGELFF. In DNA form, the CDR3 reads TGTGCCAGCAGCTTGGCCGAGGGGAACACCGGGGAGCTGTTTTTT.

The V gene is TRBV5-3, the J gene TRBJ2-6, with D maybe TRBD1 (6 bases). TRBV5-3 is sorted into the ORF group, with uncertain function. Trimming left V 8 bases short and J 0 bases short, with 18 bases between. CDR3 length equals 17 residues. CDR3 residues: CASKDSYGNSGANVLTF. The DNA of the CDR3 is TGTGCCAGTAAGGACAGCTATGGAAACTCTGGGGCCAACGTCCTGACTTTC.

The chain carries TRBV7-9 and TRBJ1-5; D uncertain. Between the trimmed V and J ends, which lost 1 base and 0 bases, there was a span of 19 bases. In germline, CDR1 is SEHNR, CDR2 FQNEAQ (reference sequence). The CDR3 is 19 amino acids. CDR3 nucleotides: TGTGCCAGCAGCTTAGTGGCGGTCTCTCCGGCACCTAGCAATCAGCCCCAGCATTTT. Its translation is CASSLVAVSPAPSNQPQHF.

Concerning this clone itself: Distinct nucleotide sequences in the sample also encode this CDR3. This rearrangement joins TRBV19 to TRBJ1-5; 8 bases fit TRBD1. V shed 3 bases, J shed 5 bases, and the junction held 6 bases outside the gene matches. This CDR3 has 15 residues. Germline CDR1 is LNHDA and CDR2 is SQIVND (reference sequence). As DNA, the CDR3 is TGTGCCAGTAGTATCGAACAGGGGGGATATCAGCCCCAGCATTTT. Its protein product is CASSIEQGGYQPQHF.

The chain is built from TRBV6-5 and TRBJ1-1; D not resolved. The ends were cut back, 3 bases at V and 3 bases at J, with 14 bases in the middle. Germline V gene data show CDR1 as MNHEY and CDR2 as SVGAGI. CDR3 length: 15 amino acids. CDR3 nucleotides: TGTGCCAGCAGTTATTTCGGGCCGAGGGACACTGAAGCTTTCTTT. Translating it yields CASSYFGPRDTEAFF.

The chain couples TRBV2 to TRBJ2-7; possibly TRBD2 for D (6 bases). Germline V gene data show CDR1 as SNHLY and CDR2 as FYNNEI. V dropped 2 bases and J dropped 0 bases, with 8 bases sitting between them. This CDR3 is built from 14 residues. The CDR3 sequence: CASSEQGLSYEQYF. The CDR3 nucleotides are TGTGCCAGCAGTGAACAGGGACTCTCCTACGAGCAGTACTTC.

The V gene is TRBV11-2, the J gene TRBJ2-5, with TRBD1 as a possible D gene (6 bases). Looked up from germline, CDR1 is SGHAT and CDR2 is FQNNGV. Trimming took 0 bases from V and 7 from J, leaving 15 bases between them. The CDR3 is 15 amino acids. CDR3 coding DNA: TGTGCCAGCAGCTTAGAATGGCCCCCAGGGGCGACCCAGTACTTC. Its protein product is CASSLEWPPGATQYF.

The J gene is TRBJ2-1, the V gene TRBV5-4; 10 nucleotides line up with TRBD2. The CDR3 has 16 amino acids. J lost 2 bases, V lost 5 bases, and 7 bases had no gene match. Germline loops: CDR1 SGHNT, CDR2 YYREEE (reference sequence). The CDR3 region is CASSWFSGGTYNEQFF. CDR3 nucleotide sequence: TGTGCCAGCAGTTGGTTTAGCGGGGGGACCTACAATGAGCAGTTCTTC.

The chain is built from TRBV19 and TRBJ2-7, with a tentative D call TRBD2 (7 bases). V gave up 5 bases and J gave up 2 bases, with 13 bases separating them. The CDR3 spans 14 residues. Germline CDR1 and CDR2: LNHDA and SQIVND (reference sequence). CDR3 amino acids: CASSVRGAAYEQYF. Here the CDR3 DNA reads TGTGCCAGTAGTGTCCGGGGGGCGGCCTACGAGCAGTACTTC. The full variable domain, in which reference TRBV19 and TRBJ2-7 provide the parts outside the CDR3, is DGGITQSPKYLFRKEGQNVTLSCEQNLNHDAMYWYRQDPGQGLRLIYYSQIVNDFQKGDIAEGYSVSREKKESFPLTVTSAQKNPTAFYLCASSVRGAAYEQYFGPGTRLTVT.

The J gene is TRBJ1-1, the V gene TRBV7-8; weak D call: TRBD1 (5 bases). Trimming left V 5 bases short and J 7 bases short, with 17 bases between. CDR3 length: 14 amino acids. Germline CDR1 and CDR2: SGHVS and FQNEAQ. CDR3 loop: CASSLPDRPREAFF. The CDR3 nucleotides are TGTGCCAGCAGCCTCCCCGACAGACCTCGTGAAGCTTTCTTT.

The genes are TRBV6-5 and TRBJ2-3; 7 nucleotides line up with TRBD2. Germline values: CDR1 MNHEY, CDR2 SVGAGI. J gave up 8 bases and V 6 bases, and 8 bases lay outside the gene matches. The CDR3 is 13 amino acids. The CDR3 nucleotides read TGTGCCAGCAGCCGCGCGACTAGCAGTACGCAGTATTTT. It specifies CASSRATSSTQYF.

In this sample, this clone turned up once. This chain links TRBV18 with TRBJ2-5; D is possibly TRBD1 (5 bases). V lost 2 bases and J 0 bases, leaving 10 bases between the germline ends. CDR1 and CDR2 (germline): KGHSH, LQKENI. This CDR3 has 15 residues. This CDR3 is CASSPKGPHQETQYF. In DNA, the CDR3 is TGTGCCAGCTCACCAAAGGGGCCGCACCAAGAGACCCAGTACTTC.

The chain carries TRBV7-9 and TRBJ2-5; no firm D call. Between the trimmed V and J ends, which lost 1 base and 3 bases, there was a span of 9 bases. The CDR3 sequence is 14 residues long. Looked up from germline, CDR1 is SEHNR and CDR2 is FQNEAQ (reference sequence). As DNA, the CDR3 is TGTGCCAGCAGCTTAGAAAGTGCGGAAGAGACCCAGTACTTC. It codes for CASSLESAEETQYF.

This chain uses TRBV6-5 with TRBJ1-1; D may be TRBD1 (6 bases). The V and J ends lost 6 bases and 7 bases respectively, with 18 bases between them. Germline V gene sequence: CDR1 MNHEY, CDR2 SVGAGI. The CDR3 has 14 amino acids. This chain's CDR3 is CASRPQTGNYEAFF. The DNA of the CDR3 is TGTGCCAGCAGACCTCAGACAGGTAACTATGAAGCTTTCTTT.

This clone was picked up one time. The J gene is TRBJ1-2, the V gene TRBV6-6; 8 bases map to TRBD1. J gave up 7 bases and V 5 bases, and 6 bases lay outside the gene matches. This CDR3 contains 13 residues. Germline V gene data show CDR1 as MNHNY and CDR2 as SVGAGI (reference sequence). The CDR3 loop is CASSHQGARGYTF. DNA of the CDR3: TGTGCCAGCAGTCATCAGGGGGCGCGTGGCTACACCTTC.

The V and J genes are TRBV6-6 and TRBJ1-1; D perhaps matches TRBD1 (6 bases). This CDR3 region has 15 residues. Trimming shortened V by 0 bases and J by 1 base, and 9 bases separated the two germline ends. Germline loops: CDR1 MNHNY, CDR2 SVGAGI (reference sequence). The CDR3 loop is CASSYSGGGNTEAFF. In DNA form, the CDR3 reads TGTGCCAGCAGTTACTCTGGGGGCGGGAACACTGAAGCTTTCTTT.

The sample holds one count of this clone. The chain uses TRBV6-5 and TRBJ1-3; D is perhaps TRBD1 (6 bases). The CDR3 has 14 amino acids. The V end was cut by 2 bases, the J end by 2 bases, with 7 bases between. Germline CDR1 MNHEY, CDR2 SVGAGI. The CDR3 DNA reads TGTGCCAGCAGTTACAGGGGGACTGGAAACACCATATATTTT. It codes for CASSYRGTGNTIYF.

J is TRBJ2-3 and V is TRBV11-2; 10 positions agree with TRBD2. Germline CDR1 SGHAT, CDR2 FQNNGV. The CDR3 sequence is 18 residues long. Trimming at V came to 3 bases and at J to 6 bases, leaving 15 bases not matched to a gene. CDR3: CASSFGVGSGGAGDTQYF. The CDR3 bases are TGTGCCAGCAGCTTTGGCGTCGGGAGCGGGGGGGCCGGGGATACGCAGTATTTT.

This sequence joins TRBV27 and TRBJ1-2; 8 nucleotides align to TRBD1. The J segment lost 4 bases and the V segment lost 4 bases, leaving 5 bases of the junction unmatched. Germline CDR1 reads MNHEY; CDR2 reads SMNVEV (reference sequence). The CDR3 has 14 residues. The CDR3 loop reads CASSSAGTGYGYTF. The CDR3 bases are TGTGCCAGCAGTTCCGCCGGGACAGGCTATGGCTACACCTTC.